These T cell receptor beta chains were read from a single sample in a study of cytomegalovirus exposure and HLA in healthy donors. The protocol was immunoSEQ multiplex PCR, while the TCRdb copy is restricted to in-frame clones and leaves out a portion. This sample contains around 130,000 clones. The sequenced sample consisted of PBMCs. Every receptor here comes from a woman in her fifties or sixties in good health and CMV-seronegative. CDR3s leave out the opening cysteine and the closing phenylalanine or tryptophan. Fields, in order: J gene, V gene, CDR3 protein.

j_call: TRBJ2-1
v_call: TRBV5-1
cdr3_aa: ASSQGGPSYNEQF

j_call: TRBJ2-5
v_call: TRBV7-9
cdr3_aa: ASSLSGGAEETQY

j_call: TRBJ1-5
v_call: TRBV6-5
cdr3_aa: ASSWTASNQPQH

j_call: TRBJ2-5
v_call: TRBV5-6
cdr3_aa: ASSKDSGGPRETQY

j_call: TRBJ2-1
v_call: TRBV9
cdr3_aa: ASSAEFYRVDSYNEQF

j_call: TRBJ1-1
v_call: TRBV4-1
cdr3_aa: AGSQVTGFTEAF

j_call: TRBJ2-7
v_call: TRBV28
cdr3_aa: ASSWGLTGKPDEQY

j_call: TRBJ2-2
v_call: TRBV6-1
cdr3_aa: ASPTLTGGGELF

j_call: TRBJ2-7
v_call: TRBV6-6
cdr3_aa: ASSHGGGVFYEQY

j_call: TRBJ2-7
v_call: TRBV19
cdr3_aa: ASSIPGFSYEQY

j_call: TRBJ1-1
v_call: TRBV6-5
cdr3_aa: AIGRDRGNTEAF

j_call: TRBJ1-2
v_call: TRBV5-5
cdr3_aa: ASSARLTDYGYT

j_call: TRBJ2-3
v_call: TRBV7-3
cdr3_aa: ASSFTGGPTDTQY

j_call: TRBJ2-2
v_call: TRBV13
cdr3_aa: ASSLEGAGELF

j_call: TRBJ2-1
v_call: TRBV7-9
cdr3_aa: ASSSDRVYNEQF

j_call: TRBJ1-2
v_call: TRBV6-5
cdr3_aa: ASSTGTEYGYT

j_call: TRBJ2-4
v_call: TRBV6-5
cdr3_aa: ASSSAGALAKNIQY

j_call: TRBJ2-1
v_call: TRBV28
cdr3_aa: ASSPTQGAPYNEQF

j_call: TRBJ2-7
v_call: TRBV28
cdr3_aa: ASSFTLDRELSHEQY

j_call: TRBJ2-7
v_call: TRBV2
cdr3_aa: ASSTRQASYEQY

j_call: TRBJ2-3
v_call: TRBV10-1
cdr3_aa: ASSGPSFTDTQY

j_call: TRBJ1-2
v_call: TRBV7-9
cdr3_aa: ASSVYQTGLAYT

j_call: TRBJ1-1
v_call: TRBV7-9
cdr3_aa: ASSLGTTEAF

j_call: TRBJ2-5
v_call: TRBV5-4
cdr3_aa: ASSLARNQETQY

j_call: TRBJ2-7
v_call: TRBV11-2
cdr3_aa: ASSFGPGTGHYEQY